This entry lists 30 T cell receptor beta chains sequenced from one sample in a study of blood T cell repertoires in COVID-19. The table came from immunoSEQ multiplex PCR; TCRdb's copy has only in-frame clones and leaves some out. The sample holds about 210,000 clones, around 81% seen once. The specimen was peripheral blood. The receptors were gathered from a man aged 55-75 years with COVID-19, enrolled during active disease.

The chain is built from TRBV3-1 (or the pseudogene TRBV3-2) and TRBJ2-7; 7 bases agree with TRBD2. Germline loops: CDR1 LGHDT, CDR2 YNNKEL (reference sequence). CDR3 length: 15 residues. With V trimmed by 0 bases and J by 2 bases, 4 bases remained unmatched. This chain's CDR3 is CASSQDTSAAYEQYF. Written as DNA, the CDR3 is TGTGCCAGCAGCCAAGATACTAGCGCTGCCTACGAGCAGTACTTC.

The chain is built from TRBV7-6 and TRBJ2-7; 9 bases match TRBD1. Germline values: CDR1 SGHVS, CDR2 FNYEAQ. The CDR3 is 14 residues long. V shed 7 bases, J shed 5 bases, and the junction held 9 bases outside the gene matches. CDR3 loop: CASTPGQGTHEQYF. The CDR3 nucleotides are TGTGCCAGCACTCCGGGACAGGGCACACACGAGCAGTACTTC.

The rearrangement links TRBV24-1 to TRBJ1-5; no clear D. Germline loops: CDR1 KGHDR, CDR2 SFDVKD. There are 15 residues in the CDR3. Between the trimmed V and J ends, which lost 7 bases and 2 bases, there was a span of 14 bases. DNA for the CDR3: TGTGCCACCAGCCCGACGGGATTGGGCAATCAGCCCCAGCATTTT. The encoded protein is CATSPTGLGNQPQHF.

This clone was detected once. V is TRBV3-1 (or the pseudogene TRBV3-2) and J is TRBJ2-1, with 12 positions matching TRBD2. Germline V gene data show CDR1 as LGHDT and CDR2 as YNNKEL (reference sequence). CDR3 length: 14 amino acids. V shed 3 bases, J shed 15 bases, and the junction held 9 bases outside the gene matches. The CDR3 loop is CASSQGLAGGPGFF. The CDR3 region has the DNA TGTGCCAGCAGCCAGGGGCTAGCGGGAGGGCCAGGGTTCTTC.

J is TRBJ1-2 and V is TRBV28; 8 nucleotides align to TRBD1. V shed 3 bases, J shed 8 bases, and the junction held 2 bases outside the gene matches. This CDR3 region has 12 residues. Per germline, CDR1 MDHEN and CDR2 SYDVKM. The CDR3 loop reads CASSFGQGGYTF. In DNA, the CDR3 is TGTGCCAGCAGTTTCGGACAGGGCGGCTACACCTTC.

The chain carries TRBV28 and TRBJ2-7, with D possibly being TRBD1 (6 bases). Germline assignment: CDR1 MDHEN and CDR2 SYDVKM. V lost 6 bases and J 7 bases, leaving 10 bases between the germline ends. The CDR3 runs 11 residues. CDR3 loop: CASSPRGEQYF. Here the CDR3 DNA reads TGTGCCAGCAGCCCCAGGGGAGAGCAGTACTTC.

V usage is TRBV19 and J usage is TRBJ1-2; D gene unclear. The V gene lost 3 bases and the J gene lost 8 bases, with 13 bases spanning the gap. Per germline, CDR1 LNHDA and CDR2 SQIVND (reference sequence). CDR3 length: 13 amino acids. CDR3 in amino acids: CASSIPEGGGYTF. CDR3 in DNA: TGTGCCAGTAGTATCCCGGAAGGAGGGGGCTACACCTTC.

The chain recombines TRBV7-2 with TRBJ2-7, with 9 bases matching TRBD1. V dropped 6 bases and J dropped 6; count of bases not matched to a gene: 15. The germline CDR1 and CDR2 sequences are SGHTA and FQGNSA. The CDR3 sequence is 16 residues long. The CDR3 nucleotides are TGTGCCAGCAGACATGAGGAGGGACAGGGAACTCCCGAGCAGTACTTC. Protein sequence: CASRHEEGQGTPEQYF.

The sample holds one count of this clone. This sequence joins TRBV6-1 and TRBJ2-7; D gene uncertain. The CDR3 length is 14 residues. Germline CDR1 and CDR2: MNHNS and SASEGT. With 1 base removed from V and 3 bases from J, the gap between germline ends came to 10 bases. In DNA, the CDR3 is TGTGCCAGCAGTGAAGGCCTAGAGGACTACGAGCAGTACTTC. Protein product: CASSEGLEDYEQYF.

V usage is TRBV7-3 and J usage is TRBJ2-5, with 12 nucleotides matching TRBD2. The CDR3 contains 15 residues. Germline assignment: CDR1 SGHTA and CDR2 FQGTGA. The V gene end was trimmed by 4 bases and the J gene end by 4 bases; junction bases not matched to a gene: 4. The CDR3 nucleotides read TGTGCCAGCAGCTCCGGACTAGCGGGAATAGAGACCCAGTACTTC. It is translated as CASSSGLAGIETQYF.

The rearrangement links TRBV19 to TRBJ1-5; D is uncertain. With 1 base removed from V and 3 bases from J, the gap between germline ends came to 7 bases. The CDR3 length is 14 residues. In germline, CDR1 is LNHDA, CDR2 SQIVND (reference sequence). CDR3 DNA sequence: TGTGCCAGTAGTATAGCCCTCTACAATCAGCCCCAGCATTTT. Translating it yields CASSIALYNQPQHF.

The CDR3: CASKGMGGASYNEQFF. Here the CDR3 DNA reads TGCGCCAGCAAGGGGATGGGGGGAGCCTCCTACAATGAGCAGTTCTTC. The V call is TRBV4-1, the J call TRBJ2-1, with TRBD2 as a possible D gene (6 bases). The CDR3 contains 16 residues. From germline, CDR1 is MGHRA and CDR2 YSYEKL. V lost 7 bases to trimming and J lost 0 bases, with 16 bases between them.

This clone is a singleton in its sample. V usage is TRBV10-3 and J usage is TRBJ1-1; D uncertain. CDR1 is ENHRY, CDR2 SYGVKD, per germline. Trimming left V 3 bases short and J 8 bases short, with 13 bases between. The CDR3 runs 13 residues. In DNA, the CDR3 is TGTGCCATCAGTGATTCGGACGCGGGGGAAGCTTTCTTT. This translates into CAISDSDAGEAFF.

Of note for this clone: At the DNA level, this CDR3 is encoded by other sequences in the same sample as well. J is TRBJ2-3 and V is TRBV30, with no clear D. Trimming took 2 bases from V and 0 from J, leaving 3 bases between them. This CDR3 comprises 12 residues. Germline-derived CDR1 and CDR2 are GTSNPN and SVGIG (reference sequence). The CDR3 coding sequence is TGTGCCTGGAGTCTTAGCACAGATACGCAGTATTTT. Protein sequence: CAWSLSTDTQYF. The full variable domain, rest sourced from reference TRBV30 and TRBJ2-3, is SQTIHQWPATLVQPVGSPLSLECTVEGTSNPNLYWYRQAAGRGLQLLFYSVGIGQISSEVPQNLSASRPQDRQFILSSKKLLLSDSGFYLCAWSLSTDTQYFGPGTRLTVL.

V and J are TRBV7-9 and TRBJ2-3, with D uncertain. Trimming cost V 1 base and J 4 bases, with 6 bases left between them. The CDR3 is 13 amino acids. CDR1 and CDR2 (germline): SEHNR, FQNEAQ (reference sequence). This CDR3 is CASSLGGPDTQYF. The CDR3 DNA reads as TGTGCCAGCAGCTTAGGAGGCCCAGATACGCAGTATTTT.

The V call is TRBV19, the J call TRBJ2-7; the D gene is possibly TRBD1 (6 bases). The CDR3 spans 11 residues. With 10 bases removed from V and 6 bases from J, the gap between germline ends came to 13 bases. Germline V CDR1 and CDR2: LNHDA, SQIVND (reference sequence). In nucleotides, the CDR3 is TGTGCCACTCCCACAGGGACCGAGCAGTACTTC. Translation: CATPTGTEQYF.

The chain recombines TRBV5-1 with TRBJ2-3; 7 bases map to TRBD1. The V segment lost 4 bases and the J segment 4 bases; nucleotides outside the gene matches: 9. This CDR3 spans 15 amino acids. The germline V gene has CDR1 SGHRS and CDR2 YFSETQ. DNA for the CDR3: TGCGCCAGCAGCCCTGACAGGGTCCAATCAGATACGCAGTATTTT. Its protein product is CASSPDRVQSDTQYF.

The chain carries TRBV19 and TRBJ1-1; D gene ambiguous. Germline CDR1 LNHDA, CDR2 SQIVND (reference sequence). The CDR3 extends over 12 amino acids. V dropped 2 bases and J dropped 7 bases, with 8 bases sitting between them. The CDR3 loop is CASSISGGEAFF. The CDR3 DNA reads TGTGCCAGTAGTATAAGTGGCGGTGAAGCTTTCTTT. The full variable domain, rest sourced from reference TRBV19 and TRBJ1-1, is DGGITQSPKYLFRKEGQNVTLSCEQNLNHDAMYWYRQDPGQGLRLIYYSQIVNDFQKGDIAEGYSVSREKKESFPLTVTSAQKNPTAFYLCASSISGGEAFFGQGTRLTVV.

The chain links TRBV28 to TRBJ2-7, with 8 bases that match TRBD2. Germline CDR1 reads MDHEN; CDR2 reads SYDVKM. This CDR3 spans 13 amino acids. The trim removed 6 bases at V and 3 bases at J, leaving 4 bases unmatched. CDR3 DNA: TGTGCCAGCAGGGGTGCGGGAGGCTACGAGCAGTACTTC. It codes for CASRGAGGYEQYF.

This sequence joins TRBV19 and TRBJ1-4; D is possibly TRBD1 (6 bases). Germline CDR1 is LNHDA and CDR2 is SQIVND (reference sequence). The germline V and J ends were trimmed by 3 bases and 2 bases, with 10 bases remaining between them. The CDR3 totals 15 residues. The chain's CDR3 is CASSISQGTNEKLFF. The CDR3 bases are TGTGCCAGTAGTATCTCCCAGGGGACTAATGAAAAACTGTTTTTT. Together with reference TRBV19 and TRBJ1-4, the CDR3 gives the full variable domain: DGGITQSPKYLFRKEGQNVTLSCEQNLNHDAMYWYRQDPGQGLRLIYYSQIVNDFQKGDIAEGYSVSREKKESFPLTVTSAQKNPTAFYLCASSISQGTNEKLFFGSGTQLSVL.

The CDR3 region is CASSLNNEQFF. CDR3 bases: TGTGCCAGCAGCTTAAACAATGAGCAGTTCTTC. The V call is TRBV2, the J call TRBJ2-1, with D hard to call. This CDR3 comprises 11 residues. Germline V lookup: CDR1 SNHLY, CDR2 FYNNEI. V was pared by 6 bases and J by 5 bases, with 5 bases between. The full variable domain, its missing parts supplied by reference TRBV2 and TRBJ2-1, is EPEVTQTPSHQVTQMGQEVILRCVPISNHLYFYWYRQILGQKVEFLVSFYNNEISEKSEIFDDQFSVERPDGSNFTLKIRSTKLEDSAMYFCASSLNNEQFFGPGTRLTVL.

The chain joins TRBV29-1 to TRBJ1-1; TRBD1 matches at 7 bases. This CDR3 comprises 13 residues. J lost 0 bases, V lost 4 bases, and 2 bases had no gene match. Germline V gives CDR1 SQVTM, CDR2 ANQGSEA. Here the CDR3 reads CSVARGLNTEAFF. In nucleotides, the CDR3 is TGCAGCGTTGCCAGGGGGTTGAACACTGAAGCTTTCTTT.

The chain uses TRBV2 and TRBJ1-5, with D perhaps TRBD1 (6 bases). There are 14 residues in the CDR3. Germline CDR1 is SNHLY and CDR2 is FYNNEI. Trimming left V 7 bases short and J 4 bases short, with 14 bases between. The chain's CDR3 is CASTSRGANQPQHF. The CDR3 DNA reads TGTGCCAGCACTTCCCGGGGGGCGAATCAGCCCCAGCATTTT.

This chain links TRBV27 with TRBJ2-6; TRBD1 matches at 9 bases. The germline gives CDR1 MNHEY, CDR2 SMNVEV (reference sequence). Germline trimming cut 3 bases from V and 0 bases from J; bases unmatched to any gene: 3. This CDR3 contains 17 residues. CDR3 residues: CASSFRTGVSGANVLTF. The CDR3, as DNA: TGTGCCAGCAGTTTCAGGACAGGGGTCTCTGGGGCCAACGTCCTGACTTTC.

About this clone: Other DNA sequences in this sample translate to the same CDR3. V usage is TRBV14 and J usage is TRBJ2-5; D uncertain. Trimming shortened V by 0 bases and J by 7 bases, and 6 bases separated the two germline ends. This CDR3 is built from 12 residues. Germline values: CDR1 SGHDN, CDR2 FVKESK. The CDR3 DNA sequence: TGTGCCAGCAGCCAAGATAGGAGGACCCAGTACTTC. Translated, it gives CASSQDRRTQYF.

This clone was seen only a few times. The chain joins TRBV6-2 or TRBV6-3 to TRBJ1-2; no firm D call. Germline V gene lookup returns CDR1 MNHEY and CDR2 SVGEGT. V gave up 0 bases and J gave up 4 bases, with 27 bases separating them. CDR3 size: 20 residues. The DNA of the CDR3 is TGTGCCAGCAGTTACTCCATGCTCATTGTGGCCTCTTTTGTTCTCTATGGCTACACCTTC. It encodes CASSYSMLIVASFVLYGYTF.

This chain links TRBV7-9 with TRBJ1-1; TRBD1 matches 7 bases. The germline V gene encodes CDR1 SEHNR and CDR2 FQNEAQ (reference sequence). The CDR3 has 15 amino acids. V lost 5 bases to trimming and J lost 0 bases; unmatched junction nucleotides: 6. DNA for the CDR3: TGTGCCAGCAGCCTTCAGGGGGGTTTGAACACTGAAGCTTTCTTT. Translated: CASSLQGGLNTEAFF.

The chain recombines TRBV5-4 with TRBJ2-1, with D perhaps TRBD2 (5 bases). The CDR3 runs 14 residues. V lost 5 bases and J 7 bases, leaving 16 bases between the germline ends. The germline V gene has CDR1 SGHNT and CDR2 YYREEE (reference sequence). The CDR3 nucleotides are TGTGCCAGCAGAACCCCACAACGAGGGAATGAGCAGTTCTTC. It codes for CASRTPQRGNEQFF.

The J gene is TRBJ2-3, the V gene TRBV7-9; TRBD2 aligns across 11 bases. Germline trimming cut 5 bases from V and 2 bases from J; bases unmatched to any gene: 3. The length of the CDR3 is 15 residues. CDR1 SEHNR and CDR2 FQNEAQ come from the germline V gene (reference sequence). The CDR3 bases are TGTGCCAGCAGCCAGGGACTAGCGGACACAGATACGCAGTATTTT. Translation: CASSQGLADTDTQYF.

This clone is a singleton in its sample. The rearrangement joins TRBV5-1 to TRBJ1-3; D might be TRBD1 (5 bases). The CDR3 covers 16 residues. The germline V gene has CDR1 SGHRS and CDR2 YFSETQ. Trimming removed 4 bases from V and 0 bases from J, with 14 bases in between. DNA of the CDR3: TGCGCCAGCAGCCGGGGGGACCGAACCTCTGGAAACACCATATATTTT. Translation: CASSRGDRTSGNTIYF.